This TCR beta chain was sequenced for a study of cytotoxic CD8 clonotypes in ibrutinib-treated CLL. As for the study in general: Investigators reported roughly 24 partial and 2 complete responses; after median roughly 63 months, approximately 15 patients remained remitted and 12 progressed. Findings of the study overall: Clonality was higher at baseline than in age-matched healthy donors and tracked circulating CD8+ T-cell counts. Different sampling times were used for sustained-remission and progressing patients.

Comments on this clone: Its target is not known.

Only in-frame clones appear in the TCRdb table, and some are missing; sequencing was by immunoSEQ multiplex PCR. The sample contains hundreds of thousands of clones, 70% of which appear only once. The sequence was collected from a human donor with chronic lymphocytic leukemia. The sample here was PBMCs, taken after 24 months of ibrutinib treatment.

CDR3 DNA sequence: TGTGCCAGCAGTGCCGGGACTGATGAAAAACTGTTTTTT. This translates into CASSAGTDEKLFF. The gene calls are TRBV6-4 and TRBJ1-4; D may be TRBD1 (5 bases). With 4 bases removed from V and 6 bases from J, the gap between germline ends came to 9 bases. The germline CDR1 and CDR2 sequences are MRHNA and SNTAGT. There are 13 residues in the CDR3.